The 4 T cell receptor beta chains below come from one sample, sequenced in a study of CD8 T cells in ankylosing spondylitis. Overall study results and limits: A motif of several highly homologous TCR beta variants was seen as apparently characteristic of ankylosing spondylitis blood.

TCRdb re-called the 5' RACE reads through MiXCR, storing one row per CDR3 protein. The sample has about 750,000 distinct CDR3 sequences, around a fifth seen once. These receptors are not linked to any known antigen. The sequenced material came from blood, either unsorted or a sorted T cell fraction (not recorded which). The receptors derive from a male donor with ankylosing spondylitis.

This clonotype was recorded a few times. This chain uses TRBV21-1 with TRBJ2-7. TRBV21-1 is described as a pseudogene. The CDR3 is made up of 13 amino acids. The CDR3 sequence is CASPDRKSYEQYF. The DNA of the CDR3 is TGTGCCAGCCCGGACAGGAAATCCTACGAGCAGTACTTC.

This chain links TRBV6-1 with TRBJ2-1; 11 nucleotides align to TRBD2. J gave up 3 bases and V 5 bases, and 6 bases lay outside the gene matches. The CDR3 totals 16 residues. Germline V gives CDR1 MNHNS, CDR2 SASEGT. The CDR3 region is CASSRTSGLNYNEQFF. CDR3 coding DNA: TGTGCCAGCAGTCGGACTAGCGGGCTCAACTACAATGAGCAGTTCTTC.

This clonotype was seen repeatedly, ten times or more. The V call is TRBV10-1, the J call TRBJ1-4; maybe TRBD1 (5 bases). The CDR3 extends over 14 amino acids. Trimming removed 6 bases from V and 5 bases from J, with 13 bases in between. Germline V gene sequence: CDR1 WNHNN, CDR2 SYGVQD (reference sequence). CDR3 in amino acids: CASSAGLKNEKLFF. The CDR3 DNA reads TGCGCCAGCAGCGCGGGACTGAAGAATGAAAAACTGTTTTTT.

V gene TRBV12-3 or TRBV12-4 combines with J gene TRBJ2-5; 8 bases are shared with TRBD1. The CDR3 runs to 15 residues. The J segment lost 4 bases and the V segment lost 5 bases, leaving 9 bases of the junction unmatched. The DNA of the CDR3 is TGTGCCAGCAGTCGACGTCAGGGGGCACGAGAGACCCAGTACTTC. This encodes CASSRRQGARETQYF.